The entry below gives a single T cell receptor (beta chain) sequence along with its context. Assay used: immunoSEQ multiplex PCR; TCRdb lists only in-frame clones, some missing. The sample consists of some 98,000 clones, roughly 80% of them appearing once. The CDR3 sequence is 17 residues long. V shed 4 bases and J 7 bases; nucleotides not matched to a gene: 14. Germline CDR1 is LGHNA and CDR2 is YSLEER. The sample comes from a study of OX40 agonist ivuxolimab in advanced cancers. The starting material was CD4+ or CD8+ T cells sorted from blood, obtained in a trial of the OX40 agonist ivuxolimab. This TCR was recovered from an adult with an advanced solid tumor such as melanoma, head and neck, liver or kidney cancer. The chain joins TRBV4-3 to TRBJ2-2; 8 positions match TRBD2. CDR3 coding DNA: TGCGCCAGCAGCCGAGCCGGGACTAGAAATTTCGGCGGGGAGCTGTTTTTT. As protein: CASSRAGTRNFGGELFF.